This T cell receptor beta chain was identified in a study of control samples from healthy donors and cancer patients (TCRdb year 2020). Cut back by 5 bases and 4 bases, the V and J ends lie 6 bases apart. CDR1 LGHDT and CDR2 YNNKEL were looked up in the germline V gene (reference sequence). From cysteine to phenylalanine, the CDR3 is 11 amino acids long. Kept here is only the CDR3 DNA, which spans 33 bases and is read in frame from base 1. A note on this clone: Which antigen it targets is not known. Base qualities are missing; no much larger clone stands one base away.

Library generation was performed with the immunoSEQ multiplex PCR assay. In its TCRdb copy, this immuneACCESS table keeps in-frame sequences only and misses some clones. Where compared with another copy, unresolved V genes explain less than half of these, and the others have no known cause. Recorded for this sample are about 39,000 clones; 83% of them occurred a single time. Roughly 50% of the sample is held by the ten biggest clonotypes. In this chain, TRBV3-1 (or the pseudogene TRBV3-2) is recombined with TRBJ2-7, with no D gene named confidently. What was sequenced was blood. The TCR sequence derives from a man in his 60s in good health. The nucleotide sequence reads as follows: TGTGCCAGCAGCTTACTTTACGAGCAGTACTTC. Its translation is CASSLLYEQYF.